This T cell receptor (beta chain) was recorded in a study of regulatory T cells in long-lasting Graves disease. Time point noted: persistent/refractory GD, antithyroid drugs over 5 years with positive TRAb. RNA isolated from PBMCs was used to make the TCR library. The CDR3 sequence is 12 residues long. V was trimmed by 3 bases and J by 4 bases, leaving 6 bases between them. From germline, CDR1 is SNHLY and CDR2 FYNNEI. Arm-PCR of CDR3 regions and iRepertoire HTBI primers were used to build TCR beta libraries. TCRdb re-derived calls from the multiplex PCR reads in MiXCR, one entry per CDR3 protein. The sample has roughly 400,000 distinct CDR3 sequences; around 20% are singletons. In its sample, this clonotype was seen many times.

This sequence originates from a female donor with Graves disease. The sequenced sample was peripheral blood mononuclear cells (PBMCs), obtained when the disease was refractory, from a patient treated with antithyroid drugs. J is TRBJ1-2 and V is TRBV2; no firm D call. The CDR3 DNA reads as TGTGCCAGCAGTGATTCGGTCTATGGCTACACCTTC. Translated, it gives CASSDSVYGYTF. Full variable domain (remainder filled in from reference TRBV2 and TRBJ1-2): EPEVTQTPSHQVTQMGQEVILRCVPISNHLYFYWYRQILGQKVEFLVSFYNNEISEKSEIFDDQFSVERPDGSNFTLKIRSTKLEDSAMYFCASSDSVYGYTFGSGTRLTVV.